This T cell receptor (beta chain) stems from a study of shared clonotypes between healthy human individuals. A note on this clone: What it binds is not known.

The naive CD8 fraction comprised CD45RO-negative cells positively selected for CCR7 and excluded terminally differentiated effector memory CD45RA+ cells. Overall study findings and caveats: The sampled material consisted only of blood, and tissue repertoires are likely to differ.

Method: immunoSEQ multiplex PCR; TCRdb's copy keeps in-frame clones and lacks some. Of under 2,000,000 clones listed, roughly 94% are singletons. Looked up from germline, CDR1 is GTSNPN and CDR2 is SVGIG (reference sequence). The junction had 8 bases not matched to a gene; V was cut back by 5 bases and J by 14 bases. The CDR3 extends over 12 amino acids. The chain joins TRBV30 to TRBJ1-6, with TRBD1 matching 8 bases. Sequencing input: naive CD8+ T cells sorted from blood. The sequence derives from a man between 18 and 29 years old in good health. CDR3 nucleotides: TGTGCCTGGGCTAGACAGGGGTGGGCCCTCCACTTT. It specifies CAWARQGWALHF. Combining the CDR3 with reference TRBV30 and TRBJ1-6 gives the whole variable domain SQTIHQWPATLVQPVGSPLSLECTVEGTSNPNLYWYRQAAGRGLQLLFYSVGIGQISSEVPQNLSASRPQDRQFILSSKKLLLSDSGFYLCAWARQGWALHFGNGTRLTVT.